These 21 T cell receptor beta chains originate from one sample sequenced in a study of T-cell reconstitution after alpha-beta-depleted transplantation in children. Preparation of the TCRbeta library was carried out with unique molecular identifiers. One entry per CDR3 protein results from TCRdb running MiXCR on the PCR reads. The sample has about 610,000 distinct CDR3 sequences; roughly 10% are singletons. The sample in question was PBMCs from the stem cell graft donor, obtained from the stem cell graft. These receptors were taken from a human donor who donated a stem cell graft to a child with acute myeloid leukemia.

This CDR3 reads CAWSPNGPEAFF. The CDR3 DNA follows: TGTGCCTGGAGTCCCAATGGCCCTGAAGCTTTCTTT. The chain recombines TRBV30 with TRBJ1-1; D gene uncertain. Looked up from germline, CDR1 is GTSNPN and CDR2 is SVGIG (reference sequence). Trimming pared 2 bases from V and 6 bases from J, leaving 10 bases between. This CDR3 contains 12 residues.

This chain joins TRBV9 and TRBJ2-7; D remains unclear. Per germline, CDR1 SGDLS and CDR2 YYNGEE. The CDR3 loop spans 15 amino acids. The ends were cut back, 3 bases at V and 2 bases at J, with 15 bases in the middle. CDR3 nucleotide sequence: TGTGCCAGCAGCGATATCGCGGCTCCCACCTACGAGCAGTACTTC. Its translation: CASSDIAAPTYEQYF.

The V gene is TRBV28, the J gene TRBJ2-1, with 9 nucleotides matching TRBD2. The junction had 9 bases not matched to a gene; V was cut back by 3 bases and J by 6 bases. This CDR3 spans 16 amino acids. Germline V gene sequence: CDR1 MDHEN, CDR2 SYDVKM. CDR3 in DNA: TGTGCCAGCAGTTTTTATACCGGGACTAGCACCAATGAGCAGTTCTTC. Residues: CASSFYTGTSTNEQFF.

This clonotype was observed a few times. This chain links TRBV7-2 with TRBJ1-1; D may be TRBD1 (6 bases). This CDR3 is 11 amino acids long. Trimming cost V 5 bases and J 10 bases, with 11 bases left between them. Germline CDR1 and CDR2: SGHTA and FQGNSA. The CDR3 coding sequence is TGTGCCAGCAGCCCGGGGGGCTCAGCTTTCTTT. Its translation: CASSPGGSAFF.

The sample holds many counts of this clonotype. The chain has TRBV7-3 and TRBJ2-2; 13 bases fit TRBD2. Per germline, CDR1 SGHTA and CDR2 FQGTGA. This CDR3 region has 13 residues. V was clipped by 5 bases and J by 15 bases; unmatched bases: 6. DNA of the CDR3: TGTGCCAGCAGCCCACTGGGGACTAGCGGGATGTTTTTT. The encoded protein is CASSPLGTSGMFF.

This clonotype was counted at least ten times. This chain links TRBV29-1 with TRBJ2-1, with 12 bases that match TRBD2. The CDR3 sequence is 16 residues long. Trimming removed 4 bases from V and 3 bases from J; junction bases left unmatched: 7. Germline lookup yields CDR1 SQVTM and CDR2 ANQGSEA. Here the CDR3 reads CSVGLAGVGSYNEQFF. Here the CDR3 DNA reads TGCAGCGTTGGACTAGCGGGAGTGGGAAGCTACAATGAGCAGTTCTTC.

This clonotype showed up just a few times. The chain carries TRBV4-3 and TRBJ2-3; a possible D gene is TRBD2 (6 bases). In germline, CDR1 is LGHNA, CDR2 YSLEER. The CDR3 totals 16 residues. V was cut by 0 bases and J by 10 bases, with 20 bases left in between. The CDR3 DNA reads TGCGCCAGCAGCCAAGATCACGCGGGGAACCTCTACCCGCAGTATTTT. Amino acids: CASSQDHAGNLYPQYF.

This clonotype appeared many times. This rearrangement joins TRBV20-1 to TRBJ2-5; the D gene is possibly TRBD1 (6 bases). The CDR3 is 12 amino acids. Germline lookup yields CDR1 DFQATT and CDR2 SNEGSKA (reference sequence). Trimming removed 6 bases at V and 3 bases at J, with 11 bases between. The CDR3 spells CSARQAKETQYF. The CDR3 nucleotides read TGCAGTGCCCGACAGGCTAAAGAGACCCAGTACTTC.

This clonotype turned up a few times. The chain is built from TRBV27 and TRBJ2-1; no definite D call. The CDR3 totals 12 residues. Trimming pared 5 bases from V and 10 bases from J, leaving 12 bases between. Germline CDR1 and CDR2: MNHEY and SMNVEV (reference sequence). In nucleotides, the CDR3 is TGTGCCAGCAGTACCGAAATTGGGGAGCAGTTCTTC. It specifies CASSTEIGEQFF.

This clonotype was observed at least ten times. This chain links TRBV5-1 with TRBJ1-1, with TRBD1 matching 9 bases. The V segment lost 5 bases and the J segment 4 bases; nucleotides outside the gene matches: 3. This CDR3 contains 13 residues. Germline assignment: CDR1 SGHRS and CDR2 YFSETQ. The CDR3 nucleotides are TGCGCCAGCAGGGGACAGGGCGGCACTGAAGCTTTCTTT. Residues: CASRGQGGTEAFF.

This sequence joins TRBV7-3 and TRBJ2-7; 9 nucleotides match TRBD2. The CDR3 is made up of 15 amino acids. The germline CDR1 and CDR2 sequences are SGHTA and FQGTGA. V dropped 0 bases and J dropped 3; count of bases not matched to a gene: 3. The CDR3 nucleotides are TGTGCCAGCAGCTTAACCCTAGCGGGGAACTACGAGCAGTACTTC. Translated: CASSLTLAGNYEQYF.

This sequence joins TRBV15 and TRBJ2-1; 12 bases match TRBD2. The CDR3 has 16 residues. V dropped 5 bases and J dropped 6; count of bases not matched to a gene: 8. CDR1 and CDR2 (germline): LNHNV, YYDKDF (reference sequence). CDR3 DNA sequence: TGTGCCACCAGCGGCGGACTAGCGGGGATTAGCAATGAGCAGTTCTTC. Protein sequence: CATSGGLAGISNEQFF.

This sequence joins TRBV5-1 and TRBJ2-2, with D uncertain. Germline V gene data show CDR1 as SGHRS and CDR2 as YFSETQ. The CDR3 runs 14 residues. Trimming removed 4 bases at V and 3 bases at J, with 10 bases between. CDR3 nucleotides: TGCGCCAGCAGCCTCAAAGACCACACCGGGGAGCTGTTTTTT. Its protein product is CASSLKDHTGELFF. Supplemented by reference TRBV5-1 and TRBJ2-2, the full variable domain reads KAGVTQTPRYLIKTRGQQVTLSCSPISGHRSVSWYQQTPGQGLQFLFEYFSETQRNKGNFPGRFSGRQFSNSRSEMNVSTLELGDSALYLCASSLKDHTGELFFGEGSRLTVL.

CDR3 bases: TGTGCCACGGCCCCCCGGGAAGGGCCTTATGGCTACACCTTC. Encoded protein: CATAPREGPYGYTF. V usage is TRBV10-3 and J usage is TRBJ1-2; D call uncertain. The CDR3 has 14 residues. Germline loops: CDR1 ENHRY, CDR2 SYGVKD. The V end was cut by 10 bases, the J end by 5 bases, with 20 bases between.

This clonotype was seen a few times. The gene calls are TRBV28 and TRBJ2-1; 11 bases line up with TRBD1. The V gene end was trimmed by 5 bases and the J gene end by 14 bases; junction bases not matched to a gene: 5. The CDR3 length is 12 residues. CDR1 MDHEN and CDR2 SYDVKM come from the germline V gene. The CDR3 DNA is TGTGCCAGCAGTAGAGGACAGGGGGCTGAGTTCTTC. Translating gives CASSRGQGAEFF. Complete variable domain (other parts from reference TRBV28 and TRBJ2-1): DVKVTQSSRYLVKRTGEKVFLECVQDMDHENMFWYRQDPGLGLRLIYFSYDVKMKEKGDIPEGYSVSREKKERFSLILESASTNQTSMYLCASSRGQGAEFFGPGTRLTVL.

The chain carries TRBV3-1 and TRBJ2-7; TRBD1 matches at 7 bases. Per germline, CDR1 LGHDT and CDR2 YNNKEL (reference sequence). The CDR3 contains 14 residues. With V trimmed by 2 bases and J by 6 bases, 7 bases remained unmatched. Written as DNA, the CDR3 is TGTGCCAGCAGCCAAAGCCCTAACAGGGGCGAGCAGTACTTC. Encoded protein: CASSQSPNRGEQYF.

The chain is built from TRBV20-1 and TRBJ1-2; D call uncertain. The germline CDR1 and CDR2 sequences are DFQATT and SNEGSKA (reference sequence). The CDR3 has 16 amino acids. Trimming shortened V by 8 bases and J by 3 bases, and 25 bases separated the two germline ends. CDR3 region: CSLRPPNEGLYYGYTF. In DNA, the CDR3 is TGCAGTCTCCGACCGCCAAACGAGGGTTTATACTATGGCTACACCTTC.

This clonotype was observed a few times. This rearrangement joins TRBV28 to TRBJ2-1; tentative D call: TRBD2 (6 bases). CDR1 and CDR2 from the germline V gene are MDHEN and SYDVKM. The V end was cut by 6 bases, the J end by 0 bases, with 9 bases between. The CDR3 has 14 residues. The CDR3 spells CASSGTLSYNEQFF. DNA for the CDR3: TGTGCCAGCAGCGGGACTCTCTCCTACAATGAGCAGTTCTTC.

This clonotype was detected a few times. V gene TRBV20-1 combines with J gene TRBJ2-7, with 10 bases that match TRBD2. CDR1 and CDR2 from the germline V gene are DFQATT and SNEGSKA (reference sequence). The CDR3 is made up of 14 amino acids. In DNA form, the CDR3 reads TGCAGCGCCCCTACTAGCGGGGCATCCTACGAGCAGTACTTC. Its translation is CSAPTSGASYEQYF.

This clonotype was observed at least ten times. The chain employs TRBV20-1 and TRBJ2-3; no clear D. This CDR3 is built from 14 residues. Between the trimmed V and J ends, which lost 5 bases and 1 base, there was a span of 13 bases. Looked up from germline, CDR1 is DFQATT and CDR2 is SNEGSKA (reference sequence). CDR3 in amino acids: CSAFSSMGTDTQYF. CDR3 bases: TGCAGTGCTTTCTCGTCGATGGGCACAGATACGCAGTATTTT.

The V and J genes are TRBV7-8 and TRBJ1-1; no clear D. The ends were cut back, 9 bases at V and 3 bases at J, with 8 bases in the middle. The CDR3 sequence is 11 residues long. Per the germline V gene, CDR1 is SGHVS and CDR2 is FQNEAQ. DNA of the CDR3: TGTGCCAGTAGACCTCACACTGAAGCTTTCTTT. Protein: CASRPHTEAFF. Combining the CDR3 with reference TRBV7-8 and TRBJ1-1 gives the whole variable domain GAGVSQSPRYKVAKRGQDVALRCDPISGHVSLFWYQQALGQGPEFLTYFQNEAQLDKSGLPSDRFFAERPEGSVSTLKIQRTQQEDSAVYLCASRPHTEAFFGQGTRLTVV.